These 29 T cell receptor beta chains were all obtained from the same sample, sequenced in a study of response to subunit inactivated influenza vaccine. TCRdb ran MiXCR on the RT-PCR reads and lists one entry per CDR3 protein. The sample records about 150,000 distinct CDR3 sequences, approximately 12% being singletons. Here the sequenced sample was CD8+ T cells sorted from PBMCs, taken less than 25 months after vaccination. The receptors were gathered from a man aged 50-75 years who received an inactivated influenza vaccine.

V and J are TRBV7-8 and TRBJ2-5, with no clear D. Germline CDR1 is SGHVS and CDR2 is FQNEAQ. Trimming stripped 0 bases from V and 3 bases from J, with 17 bases between. CDR3 size: 17 residues. Here the CDR3 reads CASSLAIRPRMEETQYF. As DNA, the CDR3 is TGTGCCAGCAGCTTAGCCATTCGGCCCCGGATGGAAGAGACCCAGTACTTC.

Notes on this clonotype: This may be a read error: a much more frequent sequence differs by one nucleotide. The chain employs TRBV9 and TRBJ2-7, with D maybe TRBD1 (6 bases). Germline CDR1 and CDR2: SGDLS and YYNGEE. The CDR3 is 15 amino acids. V lost 0 bases and J lost 4, with 14 bases in between. The DNA for the CDR3 is TGTGCCAGCAGCGTAGCTGTGACAGGACAGTACGAGCAGTACTTC. Amino acid sequence: CASSVAVTGQYEQYF.

The chain uses TRBV20-1 and TRBJ2-7; 13 bases are a match to TRBD2. Germline CDR1 DFQATT, CDR2 SNEGSKA (reference sequence). This CDR3 comprises 15 residues. J was trimmed by 3 bases and V by 5 bases; bases with no gene match: 7. The CDR3 loop reads CSARPTSGGYYEQYF. For the CDR3, the DNA is TGCAGTGCTCGCCCGACTAGCGGGGGGTACTACGAGCAGTACTTC.

The CDR3 loop reads CASSPGTKYQETQYF. CDR3 DNA sequence: TGTGCCAGCAGCCCCGGGACAAAGTACCAAGAGACCCAGTACTTC. The rearrangement joins TRBV11-2 to TRBJ2-5; TRBD1 might be the D (6 bases). Germline V gives CDR1 SGHAT, CDR2 FQNNGV. Trimming left V 5 bases short and J 0 bases short, with 13 bases between. The CDR3 is 15 amino acids.

This clonotype showed up just a few times. The CDR3 is CAISIETAYNEQFF. The CDR3, as DNA: TGTGCCATCAGTATTGAGACTGCGTACAATGAGCAGTTCTTC. The V call is TRBV10-3, the J call TRBJ2-1; D is uncertain. The CDR3 contains 14 residues. V was cut by 5 bases and J by 4 bases, with 12 bases left in between. Germline V CDR1 and CDR2: ENHRY, SYGVKD.

The chain employs TRBV2 and TRBJ1-2; the D is unclear. The CDR3 is 10 residues long. Germline assignment: CDR1 SNHLY and CDR2 FYNNEI. V dropped 4 bases and J dropped 12 bases, with 9 bases sitting between them. CDR3 sequence reads: CASSGPGDTF. The CDR3 coding sequence is TGTGCCAGCAGTGGACCTGGTGACACCTTC.

This clonotype is medium-sized within its sample. The chain employs TRBV7-9 and TRBJ1-2, with 8 bases fitting TRBD1. The ends lost 2 bases at V and 8 bases at J; junction bases unmatched: 13. Per germline, CDR1 SEHNR and CDR2 FQNEAQ (reference sequence). The CDR3 totals 16 residues. CDR3 protein: CASSLFYPGQGRGYTF. CDR3 in DNA: TGTGCCAGCAGCTTATTCTATCCTGGACAGGGTCGAGGCTACACCTTC.

This CDR3 is CASSLVPVVQFF. For the CDR3, the DNA is TGTGCCAGCAGCTTGGTACCGGTTGTGCAGTTCTTC. V and J are TRBV5-5 and TRBJ2-1, with D hard to call. Trimming took 0 bases from V and 12 from J, leaving 10 bases between them. Germline lookup yields CDR1 SGHKS and CDR2 YYEKEE (reference sequence). This CDR3 is 12 amino acids long.

The genes are TRBV29-1 and TRBJ2-5; D perhaps matches TRBD1 (5 bases). Trimming removed 6 bases from V and 5 bases from J, with 13 bases in between. Germline V CDR1 and CDR2: SQVTM, ANQGSEA. The CDR3 runs to 12 residues. The CDR3 here is CSVRQSWETQYF. The CDR3 region has the DNA TGCAGCGTCAGACAGTCATGGGAGACCCAGTACTTC. The full variable domain, its missing parts supplied by reference TRBV29-1 and TRBJ2-5, is SAVISQKPSRDICQRGTSLTIQCQVDSQVTMMFWYRQQPGQSLTLIATANQGSEATYESGFVIDKFPISRPNLTFSTLTVSNMSPEDSSIYLCSVRQSWETQYFGPGTRLLVL.

The table lists this clonotype with a few counts. This chain joins TRBV20-1 and TRBJ2-7; 9 bases agree with TRBD1. Trimming took 6 bases from V and 2 from J; bases not matched to a gene: 8. The CDR3 loop spans 14 amino acids. The germline gives CDR1 DFQATT, CDR2 SNEGSKA (reference sequence). As DNA, the CDR3 is TGCAGTGCCCCCCCCGGGACAGGGACCTACGAGCAGTACTTC. It specifies CSAPPGTGTYEQYF.

V gene TRBV5-5 combines with J gene TRBJ1-6, with D possibly matching TRBD1 (6 bases). V was pared by 2 bases and J by 7 bases, with 22 bases between. Germline V gene sequence: CDR1 SGHKS, CDR2 YYEKEE (reference sequence). The CDR3 contains 18 residues. The CDR3 nucleotides read TGTGCCAGCAGCTTAATTCCCGGGACAATCCAGGAGAATTCACCCCTCCACTTT. Translated: CASSLIPGTIQENSPLHF.

This rearrangement joins TRBV15 to TRBJ2-5, with no clear D. Per germline, CDR1 LNHNV and CDR2 YYDKDF (reference sequence). V lost 5 bases to trimming and J lost 2 bases, with 12 bases between them. CDR3 size: 14 residues. The CDR3 loop reads CATSFVAEQETQYF. In nucleotides, the CDR3 is TGTGCCACCAGCTTTGTCGCGGAACAAGAGACCCAGTACTTC.

CDR3 bases: TGTGCCAGCAGCTCCTATAGCGGAGCGGCCTACAATGAGCAGTTCTTC. Protein: CASSSYSGAAYNEQFF. This sequence joins TRBV11-3 and TRBJ2-1, with D tentatively TRBD2 (6 bases). The germline CDR1 and CDR2 sequences are SGHNT and YENEEA. The length of the CDR3 is 16 residues. Deletions cut 4 bases from V and 2 bases from J, with 15 bases between. Combining the CDR3 with reference TRBV11-3 and TRBJ2-1 gives the whole variable domain EAGVVQSPRYKIIEKKQPVAFWCNPISGHNTLYWYLQNLGQGPELLIRYENEEAVDDSQLPKDRFSAERLKGVDSTLKIQPAELGDSAVYLCASSSYSGAAYNEQFFGPGTRLTVL.

A few counts support this clonotype. The gene calls are TRBV15 and TRBJ1-1; D is possibly TRBD1 (5 bases). The length of the CDR3 is 16 residues. In germline, CDR1 is LNHNV, CDR2 YYDKDF (reference sequence). The V end lost 0 bases, the J end lost 1 base, and 12 bases lay between the germline ends. Here the CDR3 reads CATSRDLLGGNTEAFF. CDR3 DNA sequence: TGTGCCACCAGCAGAGATCTCCTGGGGGGGAACACTGAAGCTTTCTTT.

This clonotype came up a few times. The chain recombines TRBV7-9 with TRBJ2-3; 10 nucleotides line up with TRBD2. The CDR3 totals 13 residues. CDR1 and CDR2 from the germline V gene are SEHNR and FQNEAQ (reference sequence). Trimming at V came to 5 bases and at J to 14 bases, leaving 10 bases not matched to a gene. The CDR3 sequence is CASSPRTSGERYF. CDR3 nucleotides: TGTGCCAGCAGCCCCAGGACTAGCGGAGAGCGGTATTTT.

This clonotype was picked up many times. The J gene is TRBJ1-1, the V gene TRBV4-3; unclear D gene. CDR1 and CDR2 from the germline V gene are LGHNA and YSLEER. The V and J ends lost 0 bases and 0 bases respectively, with 5 bases between them. The CDR3 covers 14 residues. CDR3 loop: CASSQDGVNTEAFF. The DNA of the CDR3 is TGCGCCAGCAGCCAAGACGGGGTGAACACTGAAGCTTTCTTT.

CDR3 DNA: TGTGCCAGCAGTTACGGCATCGAGCAGTACTTC. The encoded protein is CASSYGIEQYF. V gene TRBV6-6 combines with J gene TRBJ2-7; no reliable D call. CDR1 and CDR2 (germline): MNHNY, SVGAGI (reference sequence). The CDR3 runs to 11 residues. Trimming took off 2 bases at V and 6 bases at J, with 5 bases between the two ends.

This clonotype was seen many times. The J gene is TRBJ2-1, the V gene TRBV7-9, with D hard to call. Trimming cost V 5 bases and J 0 bases, with 8 bases left between them. CDR3 length: 14 amino acids. Germline V gene data show CDR1 as SEHNR and CDR2 as FQNEAQ (reference sequence). The CDR3 protein is CASSPDSSYNEQFF. In DNA, the CDR3 is TGTGCCAGCAGCCCCGATTCCTCCTACAATGAGCAGTTCTTC.

The chain combines TRBV12-3 or TRBV12-4 with TRBJ2-3; tentatively, D is TRBD1 or TRBD2 (6 bases each). Trimming cost V 3 bases and J 7 bases, with 11 bases left between them. The CDR3 is 13 residues long. For the CDR3, the DNA is TGTGCCAGCAGTTTTTCGGGGGCCCATACGCAGTATTTT. Protein sequence: CASSFSGAHTQYF.

This clonotype was detected a few times. The chain carries TRBV5-1 and TRBJ2-5; TRBD2 agrees at 13 bases. Germline V lookup: CDR1 SGHRS, CDR2 YFSETQ. This CDR3 contains 17 residues. After removal of 3 bases from V and 5 bases from J, the junction contained 10 bases not matched to a gene. The CDR3 region is CASSWTSGSEFPETQYF. DNA for the CDR3: TGCGCCAGCAGCTGGACTAGCGGGAGTGAGTTTCCGGAGACCCAGTACTTC.

This chain uses TRBV20-1 with TRBJ2-1; tentatively, D is TRBD1 (5 bases). Trimming left V 2 bases short and J 15 bases short, with 11 bases between. The CDR3 totals 10 residues. Per the germline V gene, CDR1 is DFQATT and CDR2 is SNEGSKA (reference sequence). CDR3 loop: CSARPGRGFF. In nucleotides, the CDR3 is TGCAGTGCTAGACCAGGAAGGGGGTTCTTC.

V and J are TRBV29-1 and TRBJ2-5, with 9 bases that match TRBD1. Losses at the gene ends were 3 bases for V and 2 bases for J; bases not matched to a gene: 7. Germline-derived CDR1 and CDR2 are SQVTM and ANQGSEA. The CDR3 is made up of 15 amino acids. The CDR3 DNA reads as TGCAGCGTTGAGCACCGGGGACAGGGACAAGAGACCCAGTACTTC. Its protein is CSVEHRGQGQETQYF.

This clonotype was seen once. V gene TRBV6-5 combines with J gene TRBJ2-7; unclear D gene. The CDR3 is made up of 12 amino acids. V gave up 4 bases and J gave up 2 bases, with 6 bases separating them. Per the germline V gene, CDR1 is MNHEY and CDR2 is SVGAGI. The CDR3 DNA is TGTGCCAGCAGTTGGCAGGCCTACGAGCAGTACTTC. Its protein is CASSWQAYEQYF.

This clonotype was recorded a few times. The CDR3 DNA is TGTGCCAGCGGATATCTTTGGTCCGAGCAGTACTTC. Its translation is CASGYLWSEQYF. This chain joins TRBV25-1 and TRBJ2-7; D unresolved. CDR1 is MGHDK, CDR2 SYGVNS, per germline. V lost 8 bases and J lost 6, with 14 bases in between. The CDR3 extends over 12 amino acids.

There are many counts of this clonotype. The V gene is TRBV12-3 or TRBV12-4, the J gene TRBJ2-1; no reliable D call. This CDR3 contains 13 residues. The V and J ends lost 8 bases and 10 bases respectively, with 18 bases between them. The CDR3 is CASAVVGFGEQFF. CDR3 DNA sequence: TGTGCCAGCGCGGTCGTAGGGTTTGGGGAGCAGTTCTTC.

This clonotype was counted only a few times. The rearrangement uses TRBV4-3 and TRBJ2-1; D might be TRBD2 (5 bases). Germline-derived CDR1 and CDR2 are LGHNA and YSLEER. CDR3 length: 18 amino acids. The V and J ends lost 0 bases and 4 bases respectively, with 19 bases between them. CDR3 residues: CASSQDPVGLAAYNEQFF. The CDR3 region has the DNA TGCGCCAGCAGCCAAGATCCGGTTGGTCTAGCAGCTTACAATGAGCAGTTCTTC.

The V call is TRBV28, the J call TRBJ2-7; D not certain. V lost 6 bases, J lost 4 bases, and 10 bases lay in between. Germline V lookup: CDR1 MDHEN, CDR2 SYDVKM. The CDR3 sequence is 12 residues long. The CDR3 region is CASSKTSYEQYF. The CDR3 nucleotides read TGTGCCAGCAGCAAGACCTCGTACGAGCAGTACTTC.

A few counts support this clonotype. V is TRBV28 and J is TRBJ2-7; D remains unclear. The CDR3 loop spans 11 amino acids. CDR1 MDHEN and CDR2 SYDVKM come from the germline V gene. V was trimmed by 8 bases and J by 2 bases, leaving 7 bases between them. The CDR3 sequence: CASGFTYEQYF. CDR3 DNA: TGTGCCAGCGGGTTTACCTACGAGCAGTACTTC.

This clonotype was seen a few times. The rearrangement links TRBV5-1 to TRBJ1-2; no clear D gene. The CDR3 is made up of 15 amino acids. Per germline, CDR1 SGHRS and CDR2 YFSETQ. V lost 0 bases and J 3 bases, leaving 12 bases between the germline ends. The CDR3 region is CASSLVGGNHYGYTF. The DNA for the CDR3 is TGCGCCAGCAGCTTGGTCGGAGGGAATCACTATGGCTACACCTTC.